These T cell receptor beta chains were read from a single sample in a study of PD-1 blockade in mismatch repair-deficient tumors. Here immunoSEQ multiplex PCR was the method, and the copy in TCRdb shows in-frame clones only, minus some. The data hold under 50,000 clones, with 77% observed a single time. Specimen: PBMCs, collected before pembrolizumab treatment. Receptors originate from an adult with mismatch repair-deficient cancer. Both conserved end residues are part of each CDR3. The D gene is left open where the match is weak. Clone size is stated in some rows and not others, as once, few, many or a class when expanded.

J gene: TRBJ1-1
V gene: TRBV29-1
clone size: .
D gene: TRBD1
CDR3 protein: CSVTNRGGTEAFF
CDR3 DNA: TGCAGCGTTACGAACAGGGGGGGCACTGAAGCTTTCTTT

J gene: TRBJ2-7
V gene: TRBV27
clone size: .
D gene: .
CDR3 protein: CASSWAGELYEQYF
CDR3 DNA: TGTGCCAGCAGTTGGGCAGGGGAATTGTACGAGCAGTACTTC

J gene: TRBJ2-3
V gene: TRBV11-3
clone size: .
D gene: .
CDR3 protein: CATSRTQESTDTQYF
CDR3 DNA: TGTGCCACCTCCAGAACGCAGGAAAGCACAGATACGCAGTATTTT

J gene: TRBJ1-2
V gene: TRBV6-1
clone size: .
D gene: .
CDR3 protein: CASSENQGHYGYTF
CDR3 DNA: TGTGCCAGCAGTGAAAATCAGGGTCACTATGGCTACACCTTC

J gene: TRBJ1-1
V gene: TRBV4-1
clone size: .
D gene: .
CDR3 protein: CASSHIDRRSEAFF
CDR3 DNA: TGCGCCAGCAGCCATATAGACAGAAGAAGTGAAGCTTTCTTT

J gene: TRBJ1-5
V gene: TRBV12-5
clone size: .
D gene: .
CDR3 protein: CASGPLAQHF
CDR3 DNA: TGTGCTAGTGGTCCTCTGGCCCAGCATTTT

J gene: TRBJ2-7
V gene: TRBV5-1
clone size: .
D gene: TRBD2
CDR3 protein: CASSPELAVVPYEQYF
CDR3 DNA: TGCGCCAGCAGCCCGGAACTAGCGGTGGTTCCCTACGAGCAGTACTTC

J gene: TRBJ2-2
V gene: TRBV29-1
clone size: .
D gene: .
CDR3 protein: CSVFQGRDTGELFF
CDR3 DNA: TGCAGCGTTTTCCAGGGGAGGGACACCGGGGAGCTGTTTTTT

J gene: TRBJ2-3
V gene: TRBV18
clone size: .
D gene: .
CDR3 protein: CASSPPVARDTQYF
CDR3 DNA: TGTGCCAGCTCACCACCCGTTGCTCGAGATACGCAGTATTTT

J gene: TRBJ2-1
V gene: TRBV11-3
clone size: once
D gene: .
CDR3 protein: CASSRTGVSSEQFF
CDR3 DNA: TGTGCCAGCAGCCGGACGGGAGTCTCAAGTGAGCAGTTCTTC

J gene: TRBJ1-2
V gene: TRBV11-2
clone size: few
D gene: .
CDR3 protein: CAVRPAGHYGYTF
CDR3 DNA: TGTGCCGTACGGCCTGCAGGCCACTATGGCTACACCTTC

J gene: TRBJ1-1
V gene: TRBV6-6
clone size: .
D gene: .
CDR3 protein: CASRGNTEAFF
CDR3 DNA: TGTGCCAGCAGGGGAAACACTGAAGCTTTCTTT

J gene: TRBJ2-7
V gene: TRBV5-1
clone size: .
D gene: .
CDR3 protein: CASSLEEGRFYEQYF
CDR3 DNA: TGCGCCAGCAGCTTGGAAGAGGGTCGGTTCTACGAGCAGTACTTC

J gene: TRBJ2-7
V gene: TRBV11-1
clone size: .
D gene: TRBD1
CDR3 protein: CASSLKGQGWSEQYF
CDR3 DNA: TGTGCCAGCAGCTTAAAGGGACAGGGGTGGTCCGAGCAGTACTTC

J gene: TRBJ2-7
V gene: TRBV6-5
clone size: .
D gene: .
CDR3 protein: CASRTDVFSLYEQYF
CDR3 DNA: TGTGCCAGCAGGACCGACGTATTCTCTCTTTACGAGCAGTACTTC

J gene: TRBJ2-7
V gene: TRBV7-2
clone size: .
D gene: TRBD2
CDR3 protein: CASSLDWRGGSYEQYF
CDR3 DNA: TGTGCCAGCAGCTTAGATTGGCGGGGAGGGTCTTACGAGCAGTACTTC

J gene: TRBJ2-3
V gene: TRBV30
clone size: .
D gene: TRBD1
CDR3 protein: CAWSRGQGRGDTQYF
CDR3 DNA: TGTGCCTGGAGTCGCGGACAGGGTCGGGGAGATACGCAGTATTTT

J gene: TRBJ1-1
V gene: TRBV11-1
clone size: .
D gene: .
CDR3 protein: CASNPTPGSNMMNTEAFF
CDR3 DNA: TGTGCCAGCAACCCAACCCCGGGGTCAAATATGATGAACACTGAAGCTTTCTTT

J gene: TRBJ2-1
V gene: TRBV7-2
clone size: .
D gene: .
CDR3 protein: CASSLGVSLIF
CDR3 DNA: TGTGCCAGCAGCTTGGGGGTTTCTCTGATCTTC

J gene: TRBJ2-3
V gene: TRBV30
clone size: once
D gene: .
CDR3 protein: CAWSDAGGTDTQYF
CDR3 DNA: TGTGCCTGGAGTGATGCAGGGGGCACAGATACGCAGTATTTT

J gene: TRBJ2-5
V gene: TRBV7-7
clone size: .
D gene: .
CDR3 protein: CASSSMAEYQETQYF
CDR3 DNA: TGTGCTAGCAGCTCAATGGCAGAGTACCAAGAGACCCAGTACTTC

J gene: TRBJ2-7
V gene: TRBV5-8
clone size: medium-sized
D gene: .
CDR3 protein: CASSLIRGRGHEQYF
CDR3 DNA: TGTGCCAGCAGCTTGATCCGGGGGCGGGGGCACGAGCAGTACTTC

J gene: TRBJ2-5
V gene: TRBV7-2
clone size: .
D gene: .
CDR3 protein: CASSLATAGWETQYF
CDR3 DNA: TGTGCCAGCAGCTTAGCGACGGCGGGATGGGAGACCCAGTACTTC

J gene: TRBJ2-2
V gene: TRBV14
clone size: .
D gene: .
CDR3 protein: CASSQDRVSNTGELFF
CDR3 DNA: TGTGCCAGCAGCCAAGATAGGGTATCCAACACCGGGGAGCTGTTTTTT

J gene: TRBJ2-7
V gene: TRBV5-1
clone size: .
D gene: .
CDR3 protein: CASSSNPSASYEQYF
CDR3 DNA: TGCGCCAGCAGCTCCAACCCGAGTGCGTCCTACGAGCAGTACTTC

J gene: TRBJ2-7
V gene: TRBV10-3
clone size: .
D gene: TRBD1
CDR3 protein: CAISGQGANEQYF
CDR3 DNA: TGTGCCATCAGTGGACAGGGGGCAAACGAGCAGTACTTC

J gene: TRBJ1-1
V gene: TRBV10-3
clone size: .
D gene: .
CDR3 protein: CAISDISLQKVMNTEAFF
CDR3 DNA: TGTGCCATCAGTGATATCAGTCTACAGAAGGTTATGAACACTGAAGCTTTCTTT

J gene: TRBJ2-2
V gene: TRBV7-2
clone size: .
D gene: TRBD2
CDR3 protein: CASSSPTSGRAGELFF
CDR3 DNA: TGTGCCAGCAGCTCCCCGACTAGCGGGAGGGCCGGGGAGCTGTTTTTT

J gene: TRBJ2-2
V gene: TRBV30
clone size: .
D gene: .
CDR3 protein: CALNRNLGDTGELFF
CDR3 DNA: TGTGCCTTAAACAGGAACCTAGGGGACACCGGGGAGCTGTTTTTT

J gene: TRBJ2-3
V gene: TRBV27
clone size: .
D gene: .
CDR3 protein: CASSLEGSGTDTQYF
CDR3 DNA: TGTGCCAGCAGTTTAGAGGGGAGTGGCACAGATACGCAGTATTTT

J gene: TRBJ2-5
V gene: TRBV4-3
clone size: .
D gene: TRBD2
CDR3 protein: CASSQDQPRGGETQYF
CDR3 DNA: TGCGCCAGCAGCCAAGACCAGCCTCGGGGGGGAGAGACCCAGTACTTC